Below are 9 T cell receptor beta chains sequenced from a single sample in a study of blood T cells in healthy people across ages. A second PCR, run for about 7 to 11 cycles, used a sample-barcoded 5' primer plus a J-beta primer mix. TCRdb passed the 5' RACE reads through MiXCR, listing each CDR3 protein once. The repertoire consists of some 560,000 distinct CDR3 sequences, with roughly a quarter occurring once and the leading ten covering 3% to 4%. This same sample was also part of a study on T cells of mothers and their children.

Sequencing input: blood. The receptors here all came from a boy between 2 and 15 years old in good health.

This chain joins TRBV18 and TRBJ1-1, with 9 positions matching TRBD1. V was clipped by 1 base and J by 13 bases; unmatched bases: 1. CDR3 length: 11 residues. CDR1 is KGHSH, CDR2 LQKENI, per germline. CDR3 sequence reads: CASSPRQGVFF. In DNA, the CDR3 is TGTGCCAGCTCACCACGACAGGGGGTTTTCTTT.

This clonotype appeared once. The chain joins TRBV12-3 or TRBV12-4 to TRBJ2-7; D may correspond to TRBD1 or TRBD2 (5 bases each). CDR3 length equals 13 residues. V was cut by 2 bases and J by 6 bases, with 11 bases left in between. The CDR3 region has the DNA TGTGCCAGCAGTTTATATATTGGGGGCGAGCAGTACTTC. Residues: CASSLYIGGEQYF.

The gene calls are TRBV7-9 and TRBJ2-5; TRBD1 or TRBD2 may be the D gene (5 bases each). The J call may be in error: the DNA end matches TRBJ2-7 better. Germline V gene lookup returns CDR1 SEHNR and CDR2 FQNEAQ (reference sequence). The CDR3 is 14 residues long. DNA for the CDR3: TGTGCCAGCAGCCACCTAGAAGGGGCGGGCGAGCAGTACTTC. Translated: CASSHLEGAGEQYF.

The chain is built from TRBV11-2 and TRBJ2-3; TRBD2 matches 8 bases. Germline V gene sequence: CDR1 SGHAT, CDR2 FQNNGV. The CDR3 is 17 amino acids. J was trimmed by 6 bases and V by 4 bases; bases with no gene match: 15. The CDR3 nucleotides are TGTGCCAGCAGCTCCCCCCTGGTAGCGGGATCTGCTGATACGCAGTATTTT. Protein product: CASSSPLVAGSADTQYF.

This clonotype was detected only a few times. This chain joins TRBV12-3 or TRBV12-4 and TRBJ2-5, with D hard to call. This CDR3 spans 16 amino acids. The V and J ends lost 2 bases and 2 bases respectively, with 15 bases between them. CDR3 nucleotides: TGTGCCAGCAGTTTAATGACTGGGTTCTCACAAGAGACCCAGTACTTC. It is translated as CASSLMTGFSQETQYF.

This clonotype occurred many times. V and J are TRBV5-4 and TRBJ2-5; D is perhaps TRBD1 or TRBD2 (5 bases each). V was shortened by 4 bases and J by 0 bases, with 13 bases between the two germline ends. The V gene's germline CDR1 is SGHNT and CDR2 YYREEE (reference sequence). The CDR3 covers 15 residues. The CDR3 spells CASSVKGRNQETQYF. The DNA for the CDR3 is TGTGCCAGCAGCGTAAAGGGACGGAACCAAGAGACCCAGTACTTC.

This clonotype turned up a few times. The chain employs TRBV20-1 and TRBJ1-1; unclear D gene. There are 11 residues in the CDR3. Germline CDR1 and CDR2: DFQATT and SNEGSKA (reference sequence). V gave up 6 bases and J gave up 1 base, with 6 bases separating them. CDR3 amino acids: CSAKGNTEAFF. The CDR3 DNA is TGCAGTGCGAAGGGGAACACTGAAGCTTTCTTT.

V is TRBV10-3 and J is TRBJ2-5, with TRBD1 matching 7 bases. The DNA matches TRBJ2-7 better at its end, which makes the J call doubtful. In germline, CDR1 is ENHRY, CDR2 SYGVKD. The CDR3 contains 18 residues. For the CDR3, the DNA is TGTGCCATCAGTGATCCTCCCACCCGACAGGGACAATCCTACGAGCAGTACTTC. Translated, it gives CAISDPPTRQGQSYEQYF.

The chain has TRBV7-8 and TRBJ2-5; possibly TRBD2 for D (6 bases). CDR1 is SGHVS, CDR2 FQNEAQ, per germline. There are 13 residues in the CDR3. Trimming took off 5 bases at V and 7 bases at J, with 14 bases between the two ends. The CDR3 is CASSASGYRTQYF. The CDR3 DNA is TGTGCCAGCAGCGCAAGCGGGTACAGGACCCAGTACTTC. The full variable domain, in which reference TRBV7-8 and TRBJ2-5 provide the parts outside the CDR3, is GAGVSQSPRYKVAKRGQDVALRCDPISGHVSLFWYQQALGQGPEFLTYFQNEAQLDKSGLPSDRFFAERPEGSVSTLKIQRTQQEDSAVYLCASSASGYRTQYFGPGTRLLVL.